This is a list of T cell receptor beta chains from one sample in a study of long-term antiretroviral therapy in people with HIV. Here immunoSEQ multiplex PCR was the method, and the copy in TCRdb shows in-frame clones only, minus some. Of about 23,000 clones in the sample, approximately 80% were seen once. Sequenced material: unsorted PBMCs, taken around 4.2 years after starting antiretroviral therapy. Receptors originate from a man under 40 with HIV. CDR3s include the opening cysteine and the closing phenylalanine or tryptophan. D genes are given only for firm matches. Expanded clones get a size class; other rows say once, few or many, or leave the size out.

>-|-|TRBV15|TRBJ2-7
TGTGCCACCAGTCAGGGTATAGACTACGAGCAGTACTTC
CATSQGIDYEQYF
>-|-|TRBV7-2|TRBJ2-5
TGTGCCAGCAGCTCGGGGGCTGTGGAGACCCAGTACTTC
CASSSGAVETQYF
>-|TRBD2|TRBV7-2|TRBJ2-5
TGTGCCAGCAGCTTAGGCCGGCGGGGGGGCCGAGAGACCCAGTACTTC
CASSLGRRGGRETQYF
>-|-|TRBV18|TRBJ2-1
TGTGCCAGCTCCCCGGTTGGGAACTCCTACAATGAGCAGTTCTTC
CASSPVGNSYNEQFF
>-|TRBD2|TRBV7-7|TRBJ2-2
TGTGCTAGCAGCCCCTCGGGACTAGCCGTGACCGGGGAGCTGTTTTTT
CASSPSGLAVTGELFF
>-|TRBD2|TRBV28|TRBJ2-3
TGTGCCACCGAAGCGGGGGTGACCAGCACAGATACGCAGTATTTT
CATEAGVTSTDTQYF
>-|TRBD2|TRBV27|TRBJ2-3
TGTGCCAGCAGCTCACTCCCGGGACTAGCGGGGGGGATCTTCCGCACAGATACGCAGTATTTT
CASSSLPGLAGGIFRTDTQYF
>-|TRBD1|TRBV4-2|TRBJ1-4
TGTGCCAGCAGCCAAACCGGGACAGGGAGCGAAAAACTGTTTTTT
CASSQTGTGSEKLFF
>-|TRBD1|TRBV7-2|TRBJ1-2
TGTGCCAGCAGCTTGAGGTACGGACAGGGGGACGGCTACACCTTC
CASSLRYGQGDGYTF
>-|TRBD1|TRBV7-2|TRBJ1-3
TGTGCCAGCAGCTTAACAGGGGTCTCTGGAAACACCATATATTTT
CASSLTGVSGNTIYF
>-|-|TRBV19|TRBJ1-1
TGTGCCAGTACTAGAGAAATGAACACTGAAGCTTTCTTT
CASTREMNTEAFF
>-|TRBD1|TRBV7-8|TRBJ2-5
TGTGCCAGCAGCTTAAAAGGGACAGGGTGGGCAGAGACCCAGTACTTC
CASSLKGTGWAETQYF
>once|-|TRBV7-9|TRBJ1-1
TGTGCCAGCAGCTTGGGTTACACTGAAGCTTTCTTT
CASSLGYTEAFF
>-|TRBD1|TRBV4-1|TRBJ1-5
TGCGCCAGCAGCCAAACTACAGGGGAGGATCAGCCCCAGCATTTT
CASSQTTGEDQPQHF
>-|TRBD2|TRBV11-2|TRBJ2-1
TGTGCCAGCAGCTCCCCTGCGGGACTAATGGATGAGCAGTTCTTC
CASSSPAGLMDEQFF
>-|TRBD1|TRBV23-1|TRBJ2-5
TGCGCCAGCAGTCAGGAATGGGACAGGGAAGAGACCCAGTACTTC
CASSQEWDREETQYF
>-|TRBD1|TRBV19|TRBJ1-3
TGTGCCAGTAGTGGGGGGACAGCCGGAAACACCATATATTTT
CASSGGTAGNTIYF
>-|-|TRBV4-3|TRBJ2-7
TGCGCCAGCAGCCAAGAATTTAGCGCCTACTACGAGCAGTACTTC
CASSQEFSAYYEQYF
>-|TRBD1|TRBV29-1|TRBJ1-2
TGCAGCGTCGCACCGCGGACAGGGAAAGATGGCTACACCTTC
CSVAPRTGKDGYTF
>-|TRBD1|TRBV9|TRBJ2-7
TGTGCCAGCAGCATAACAGGGGGTTACGAGCAGTACTTC
CASSITGGYEQYF
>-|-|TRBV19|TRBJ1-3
TGTGCCAGTAGTCGCCCCGGCCAAACGGGAAACACCATATATTTT
CASSRPGQTGNTIYF
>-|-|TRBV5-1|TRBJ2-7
TGCGCCAGCAGCCTCCCCCTACAGGGCCTCTCCTACGAGCAGTACTTC
CASSLPLQGLSYEQYF
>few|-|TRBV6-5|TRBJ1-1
TGTGCCAGCAACTACGCCGGGACATCCACTGAAGCTTTCTTT
CASNYAGTSTEAFF
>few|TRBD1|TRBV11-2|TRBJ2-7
TGTGCCAGCAGCTCCGGGACAGCCTACGAGCAGTACTTC
CASSSGTAYEQYF
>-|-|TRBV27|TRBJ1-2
TGTGCCAGCAGTTTATACCCCGGGGCGGCCTATGGCTACACCTTC
CASSLYPGAAYGYTF
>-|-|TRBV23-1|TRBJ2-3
TGCGCCAGCAGTCTAGGGGTGAAAGATACGCAGTATTTT
CASSLGVKDTQYF
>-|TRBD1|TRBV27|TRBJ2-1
TGTGCCAGCAGCCTCGGGACAGGAGGCATCAATGAGCAGTTCTTC
CASSLGTGGINEQFF
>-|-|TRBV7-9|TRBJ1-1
TGTGCCAGCACCTCCGTCGCTGAAGCTTTCTTT
CASTSVAEAFF
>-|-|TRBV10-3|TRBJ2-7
TGTGCCATCAGGAGGGAAGGTGGGTACGAGCAGTACTTC
CAIRREGGYEQYF
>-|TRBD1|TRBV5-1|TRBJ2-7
TGCGCCAGCAGCCCAGAAGGACAGGGGGGGATCGGGGAGCAGTACTTC
CASSPEGQGGIGEQYF
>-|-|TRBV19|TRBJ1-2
TGTGCCAGTACCGACGCCACCGGGGCCGCCTATGGCTACACCTTC
CASTDATGAAYGYTF
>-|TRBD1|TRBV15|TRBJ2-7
TGTGCCACCAGCAGAGGCCGGGGACAGCCTGGGCCGGAGCAGTACTTC
CATSRGRGQPGPEQYF
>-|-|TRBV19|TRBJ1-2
TGTGCCAGTAGTATAGCCGCAGGGGAGTATGGCTACACCTTC
CASSIAAGEYGYTF
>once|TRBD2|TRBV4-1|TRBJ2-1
TGCGCCAGCAGCCTCAACGCGGGGGGAAATGAGCAGTTCTTC
CASSLNAGGNEQFF